The T cell receptor beta chain described here comes from a study of T cell responses to AZD1222 COVID-19 vaccine. Data came from immunoSEQ multiplex PCR; TCRdb stores just in-frame clones and leaves some out. The table shows 120,000 or so clones, with around nine tenths occurring only once. Regarding this clone: Its antigen is still unknown.

After removal of 3 bases from V and 0 bases from J, the junction contained 5 bases not matched to a gene. Germline V gives CDR1 SGHRS, CDR2 YFSETQ. The CDR3 extends over 18 amino acids. The study's findings and limits: Most donors were white British and more were female, and clonal diversity was possibly underestimated. An increase in Spike-specific TCR breadth and depth was observed after two AZD1222 doses.

The rearrangement uses TRBV5-1 and TRBJ2-5; 16 bases fit TRBD2. This clonotype originated in an adult in good health. The sequencing used peripheral blood, collected on day 0 of MenACWY control vaccination. The chain's CDR3 is CASSWGTSGRVYQETQYF. In DNA, the CDR3 is TGCGCCAGCAGCTGGGGGACTAGCGGGAGGGTGTACCAAGAGACCCAGTACTTC.